The sequence of this T cell receptor beta chain was determined in a study of blood T cell repertoires in COVID-19. Study background: Nucleic acid was either cDNA or gDNA, and it came from T cells, B-cell-depleted T cells, or PBMCs.

In the original processing: Amplification from reference gene primers served as the basis for estimated nucleated cell counts. Profiling relied on immunoSEQ multiplex PCR, and the TCRdb table lists in-frame clones only, not all of them. V, J and clone size were drawn from that table, and D and trimming were deduced from the DNA. The sample consists of some 100,000 clones, roughly 85% of them appearing once. Trimming took 6 bases from V and 0 from J; bases not matched to a gene: 4. This CDR3 is built from 15 residues. Germline values: CDR1 SNHLY, CDR2 FYNNEI. This sequence joins TRBV2 and TRBJ2-2; 7 bases are a match to TRBD1. The sample comprised peripheral blood. This clonotype was sampled from a woman in her 70s with active or convalescent COVID-19. CDR3 region: CASRATGSNTGELFF. Here the CDR3 DNA reads TGTGCCAGCAGGGCGACAGGGTCGAACACCGGGGAGCTGTTTTTT.